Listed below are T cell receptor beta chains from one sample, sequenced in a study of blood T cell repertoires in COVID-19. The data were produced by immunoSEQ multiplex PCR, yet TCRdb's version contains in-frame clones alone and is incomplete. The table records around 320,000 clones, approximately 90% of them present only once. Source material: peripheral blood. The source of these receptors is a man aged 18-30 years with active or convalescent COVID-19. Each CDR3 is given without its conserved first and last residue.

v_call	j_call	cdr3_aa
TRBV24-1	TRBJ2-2	ATSDLVRASGPPNTGELF
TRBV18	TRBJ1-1	ASLAQGGTEAF
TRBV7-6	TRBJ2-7	ASSTTSGRAREQY
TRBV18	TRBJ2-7	ASSPGTGSYEQY
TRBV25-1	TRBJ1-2	ASSARQGLDGYT
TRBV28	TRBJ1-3	ASSLGTSGNTIY
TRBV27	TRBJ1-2	ASSPGVTSYGYT
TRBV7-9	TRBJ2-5	ASNEYRGYQETQY
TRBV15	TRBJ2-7	ATSRGGTGGREQY
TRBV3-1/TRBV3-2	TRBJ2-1	ASSQDGSGSSYNEQF